Shown below are 11 T cell receptor beta chains from a single sample sequenced in a study of cytomegalovirus exposure and HLA in healthy donors (dated by TCRdb to about 2017). The library came from the immunoSEQ multiplex PCR assay. A mixture of 60 forward primers for TCR Vbeta segments and 13 reverse primers for TCR Jbeta segments was used in the multiplex PCR. The table was pulled from immuneACCESS by TCRdb, which kept in-frame rearrangements only. Such tables lose some clones; where checked, under half of the loss comes from unresolved V genes, and the rest has no known cause. For this sample there are more than 80,000 clones; roughly four fifths appear just once. Jointly, the top ten make up about 1.6% of the sample. Specimen: PBMCs. Receptors originate from a middle-aged man in good health and CMV-seronegative.

The J gene is TRBJ2-2, the V gene TRBV9; weak D call: TRBD1 (5 bases). The V and J ends lost 0 bases and 1 base respectively, with 10 bases between them. The germline CDR1 and CDR2 sequences are SGDLS and YYNGEE. The CDR3 spans 16 residues. In DNA form, the CDR3 reads TGTGCCAGCAGCGTAGCTACAGGCCAGAACACCGGGGAGCTGTTTTTT. Translation gives CASSVATGQNTGELFF.

This chain joins TRBV10-3 and TRBJ2-1; 7 nucleotides agree with TRBD2. Unmatched junction bases numbered 5, after V lost 4 bases and J lost 8 bases. Germline V gene data show CDR1 as ENHRY and CDR2 as SYGVKD. The CDR3 is 13 amino acids. CDR3 sequence: CAISGTSLDEQFF. Here the CDR3 DNA reads TGTGCCATCAGTGGGACTAGTTTAGATGAGCAGTTCTTC.

This sequence joins TRBV11-2 and TRBJ1-1, with D perhaps matching TRBD1 (5 bases). V was trimmed by 5 bases and J by 1 base, leaving 11 bases between them. Germline loops: CDR1 SGHAT, CDR2 FQNNGV. The CDR3 runs to 14 residues. CDR3 sequence reads: CASSPLTGNTEAFF. CDR3 nucleotide sequence: TGTGCCAGCAGCCCCCTCACAGGGAACACTGAAGCTTTCTTT.

CDR3 loop: CASSRENAYEQYF. In DNA form, the CDR3 reads TGTGCCAGCAGTCGGGAGAACGCCTACGAGCAGTACTTC. The rearrangement uses TRBV6-5 and TRBJ2-7; perhaps TRBD2 as D (6 bases). Between the trimmed V and J ends, which lost 5 bases and 2 bases, there was a span of 10 bases. Germline loops: CDR1 MNHEY, CDR2 SVGAGI. This CDR3 is built from 13 residues.

The genes are TRBV11-2 and TRBJ1-3; D not resolved. The germline CDR1 and CDR2 sequences are SGHAT and FQNNGV. Between the trimmed V and J ends, which lost 9 bases and 4 bases, there was a span of 10 bases. The CDR3 has 12 amino acids. CDR3 DNA: TGTGCCAGTAGTGAGGCGGGAAACACCATATATTTT. Encoded protein: CASSEAGNTIYF.

This clone was recorded once. V gene TRBV6-1 combines with J gene TRBJ2-5; TRBD1 matches 7 bases. V lost 6 bases, J lost 4 bases, and 14 bases stayed unmatched. CDR3 length: 16 amino acids. Germline values: CDR1 MNHNS, CDR2 SASEGT. The CDR3 here is CASRESGDRRVETQYF. The CDR3, as DNA: TGTGCCAGCAGGGAAAGTGGGGACAGAAGGGTAGAGACCCAGTACTTC.

The chain recombines TRBV7-9 with TRBJ2-1, with 10 bases lining up with TRBD2. This CDR3 is built from 15 residues. J gave up 5 bases and V 7 bases, and 8 bases lay outside the gene matches. CDR1 and CDR2 (germline): SEHNR, FQNEAQ (reference sequence). CDR3 sequence (DNA): TGTGCCAGCACCTTGAGCGGGGGGGTAAACAATGAGCAGTTCTTC. Its protein is CASTLSGGVNNEQFF.

This clone was observed a few times. The chain joins TRBV5-4 to TRBJ1-1; the match to TRBD1 covers 10 bases. This CDR3 comprises 17 residues. V was clipped by 6 bases and J by 1 base; unmatched bases: 12. The germline V gene has CDR1 SGHNT and CDR2 YYREEE (reference sequence). Written as DNA, the CDR3 is TGTGCCAGCATCCCGGGGGGGGGACAGGGGAAGAACACTGAAGCTTTCTTT. Its translation: CASIPGGGQGKNTEAFF. The variable domain in full, completed from reference TRBV5-4 and TRBJ1-1, reads ETGVTQSPTHLIKTRGQQVTLRCSSQSGHNTVSWYQQALGQGPQFIFQYYREEENGRGNFPPRFSGLQFPNYSSELNVNALELDDSALYLCASIPGGGQGKNTEAFFGQGTRLTVV.

This clone was seen only a few times. This sequence joins TRBV9 and TRBJ2-5, with 9 bases that match TRBD2. Germline V CDR1 and CDR2: SGDLS, YYNGEE. V dropped 3 bases and J dropped 5; count of bases not matched to a gene: 8. The CDR3 runs 15 residues. Written as DNA, the CDR3 is TGTGCCAGCAGCGCAGGAGCGGGGGGACAGGAGACCCAGTACTTC. It specifies CASSAGAGGQETQYF.

V is TRBV6-5 and J is TRBJ2-7, with 7 bases matching TRBD1. The junction had 5 bases not matched to a gene; V was cut back by 5 bases and J by 4 bases. In germline, CDR1 is MNHEY, CDR2 SVGAGI. CDR3 length equals 13 residues. The CDR3 DNA reads as TGTGCCAGCAGTAAAAACAGGGGATACGAGCAGTACGTC. The encoded protein is CASSKNRGYEQYV.

The chain carries TRBV4-1 and TRBJ2-3, with D maybe TRBD1 (7 bases). Germline CDR1 reads MGHRA; CDR2 reads YSYEKL. V was pared by 3 bases and J by 5 bases, with 21 bases between. The CDR3 sequence is 17 residues long. Written as DNA, the CDR3 is TGCGCCAGCAGCCAGGGTTTGACAGGGAGGTTACAAGATACGCAGTATTTT. Translation gives CASSQGLTGRLQDTQYF.